The sequence of this TCR beta chain was determined in a study of OX40 agonist ivuxolimab in advanced cancers. For the study at large: Ivuxolimab, an agonist antibody against OX40 (CD134), was given to patients. Partial responses were seen in three patients, one with hepatocellular carcinoma and two with cutaneous melanoma. Points from the study as a whole: There were, on average, more expanded clones in CD8+ T cells than in CD4+.

Trimming pared 6 bases from V and 4 bases from J, leaving 6 bases between. CDR1 MDHEN and CDR2 SYDVKM come from the germline V gene. This CDR3 contains 11 residues. Profiling relied on immunoSEQ multiplex PCR, and the TCRdb table lists in-frame clones only, not all of them. The data contain about 62,000 clones, 80% to 95% of them seen just once; the ten biggest clones take up roughly an eighth. As regards this clone: Antigen unknown.

This sequence was found in an adult with an advanced solid tumor such as melanoma, head and neck, liver or kidney cancer. The sample consisted of CD4+ or CD8+ T cells sorted from blood, taken in a trial of the OX40 agonist ivuxolimab. J is TRBJ1-1 and V is TRBV28; D is ambiguous. CDR3 nucleotides: TGTGCCAGCAGGTATGCCACTGAAGCTTTCTTT. Translated, it gives CASRYATEAFF.